The 11 T cell receptor beta chains listed next were all sequenced from one sample in a study of shared clonotypes between healthy human individuals. The assay was immunoSEQ multiplex PCR, and TCRdb's table has in-frame clones only and misses some. The sample shows about 2.3 million clones, around 90% of them seen only once. The specimen was naive CD4+ T cells from PBMCs. Subset noted: CD45RA+ positively selected. The receptors here all came from a man between 18 and 29 years old in good health. Some clones in this sample may be carry-over from other donors' samples.

This sequence joins TRBV5-1 and TRBJ1-5, with D unresolved. V was shortened by 1 base and J by 0 bases, with 11 bases between the two germline ends. Germline V gene sequence: CDR1 SGHRS, CDR2 YFSETQ. The CDR3 is made up of 16 amino acids. This chain's CDR3 is CASSLLGIDSNQPQHF. DNA for the CDR3: TGCGCCAGCAGCTTGTTGGGGATTGATAGCAATCAGCCCCAGCATTTT.

The chain employs TRBV6-4 and TRBJ1-3, with 9 bases that match TRBD1. Germline values: CDR1 MRHNA, CDR2 SNTAGT. The CDR3 spans 22 residues. V shed 2 bases and J 0 bases; nucleotides not matched to a gene: 20. The CDR3 region has the DNA TGTGCCAGCAGTGACCCAAAATTACAGGGGGCCCTGCCAACCTTCTCTGGAAACACCATATATTTT. It translates to CASSDPKLQGALPTFSGNTIYF.

The V call is TRBV19, the J call TRBJ1-2; D gene uncertain. V dropped 3 bases and J dropped 9 bases, with 11 bases sitting between them. This CDR3 contains 12 residues. Per germline, CDR1 LNHDA and CDR2 SQIVND (reference sequence). The CDR3 loop is CASSIGIRSYTF. DNA of the CDR3: TGTGCCAGTAGTATCGGGATTAGAAGCTACACCTTC.

This chain's CDR3 is CASSFEGQYEQYF. Here the CDR3 DNA reads TGCGCCAGCAGCTTCGAAGGTCAATACGAGCAGTACTTC. The gene calls are TRBV5-1 and TRBJ2-7; D call uncertain. With 2 bases removed from V and 4 bases from J, the gap between germline ends came to 10 bases. The CDR3 runs 13 residues. Germline CDR1 and CDR2: SGHRS and YFSETQ.

The chain combines TRBV11-1 with TRBJ2-1, with a possible D match to TRBD2 (5 bases). Trimming cost V 1 base and J 3 bases, with 10 bases left between them. The CDR3 has 15 amino acids. The germline V gene has CDR1 SGHAT and CDR2 FQDESV (reference sequence). The CDR3 coding sequence is TGTGCCAGCAGCTTAGAGTCGGGAAACTACAATGAGCAGTTCTTC. Its protein is CASSLESGNYNEQFF.

The count of this clone is one. This specimen includes other DNA sequences encoding the same CDR3. V usage is TRBV27 and J usage is TRBJ2-7, with D maybe TRBD1 (6 bases). The CDR3 is made up of 13 amino acids. V lost 3 bases and J lost 3, with 9 bases in between. Germline CDR1 reads MNHEY; CDR2 reads SMNVEV (reference sequence). The CDR3 is CASSLTGFYEQYF. The CDR3 nucleotides read TGTGCCAGCAGTTTGACAGGCTTCTACGAGCAGTACTTC.

This clone appeared once. The same CDR3 also results from other DNA sequences found in this sample. The rearrangement links TRBV29-1 to TRBJ2-5, with D possibly TRBD1 on 6 matching bases. Germline assignment: CDR1 SQVTM and CDR2 ANQGSEA. The CDR3 is made up of 12 amino acids. Trimming removed 4 bases at V and 2 bases at J, with 8 bases between. The CDR3 is CSVVRGQETQYF. The CDR3, as DNA: TGCAGCGTTGTCAGGGGACAAGAGACCCAGTACTTC.

The gene calls are TRBV10-3 and TRBJ1-2; D is unclear. The CDR3 runs to 13 residues. The V and J ends lost 2 bases and 8 bases respectively, with 12 bases between them. From germline, CDR1 is ENHRY and CDR2 SYGVKD. The CDR3 DNA reads TGTGCCATCAGTGAGGAGTGGGCTTGGGGCTACACCTTC. Its translation is CAISEEWAWGYTF.

This chain joins TRBV5-1 and TRBJ2-7; 7 nucleotides align to TRBD1. The CDR3 is 14 residues long. CDR1 is SGHRS, CDR2 YFSETQ, per germline. Unmatched junction bases numbered 9, after V lost 5 bases and J lost 4 bases. The chain's CDR3 is CASRTGTSRYEQYF. For the CDR3, the DNA is TGCGCCAGCAGGACAGGGACCTCGCGATACGAGCAGTACTTC.

Points on this clone: Within the sample, other DNA sequences also encode this same CDR3. The chain uses TRBV7-3 and TRBJ2-2, with D tentatively TRBD1 or TRBD2 (5 bases each). The V and J ends lost 6 bases and 2 bases respectively, with 13 bases between them. This CDR3 comprises 15 residues. Germline CDR1 reads SGHTA; CDR2 reads FQGTGA. In nucleotides, the CDR3 is TGTGCCAGCAGGCTGTCCGGGACCAACACCGGGGAGCTGTTTTTT. Amino acid sequence: CASRLSGTNTGELFF.

The V call is TRBV7-9, the J call TRBJ2-7; 10 bases match TRBD1. The CDR3 contains 16 residues. The ends lost 5 bases at V and 5 bases at J; junction bases unmatched: 12. CDR1 and CDR2 (germline): SEHNR, FQNEAQ (reference sequence). CDR3: CASSPTPGQGIHEQYF. The CDR3 DNA sequence: TGTGCCAGCAGCCCCACACCGGGACAGGGGATCCACGAGCAGTACTTC.